This is a list of T cell receptor beta chains from one sample in a study of graft-versus-host responses after intestinal transplantation. Data came from immunoSEQ multiplex PCR; TCRdb stores just in-frame clones and leaves some out. The sample holds under 95,000 clones, about 89% seen once. Their recognized antigens are unknown. The sample consisted of unstimulated CD8+ T cells sorted from spleen or lymph node cells, taken before intestinal transplant. All receptors come from a human donor who received an intestinal transplant. The CDR3 runs from the conserved cysteine through the conserved F or W.

TRBV6-5 CARDTEAFF
TRBV7-6 CASSLQQGDEQYF
TRBV27 CASSSAKTAGGNLYGYTF
TRBV29-1 CSTVSGVSYNEQFF
TRBV5-1 CASSPGQRVAKNIQYF
TRBV27 CASSLSGRAAEQFF
TRBV9 CASSAGFYGGIYEQYF
TRBV27 CASSLSRTAEAFF
TRBV9 CASSGWGGGLYNEQFF
TRBV6-1 CASSGWGGSPTDTQYF
TRBV29-1 CSVRYTTGTAGELFF
TRBV13 CASGTGVTGELFF
TRBV7-2 CASSPSGAGESYEQYF
TRBV4-2 CASSQEKSRYNEQFF
TRBV2 CARTRTESSYNEQFF
TRBV19 CASSIPSGSTGELFF
TRBV25-1 CASSASGQGFMPQHF
TRBV7-8 CASSLTSGRETQYF
TRBV6-1 CASSERPLDEAFF
TRBV4-2 CASSQTTGTGVPYEQYF
TRBV28 CASSWVGVAWDTQYF
TRBV10-2 CASSVNLVAGELFF
TRBV5-1 CASSPPRTGEVNTEAFF
TRBV28 CASSPQAESSGNTIYF
TRBV9 CASSVGRGTAPYEQYF
TRBV2 CASMGGGDGEQYF
TRBV29-1 CSVRLAGGRGGYNEQFF
TRBV19 CASSTSLEGINEKLFF
TRBV5-6 CASSLWYRIEHPDEIAFF
TRBV7-3 CASSLMVGGTGPEKPLHF
TRBV30 CAWTGGSSYEQYF
TRBV6-5 CASSYGGVTVWGGYTF
TRBV25-1 CASSPGQGATGELFF
TRBV4-1 CASSQDNGDTQYF